The 24 T cell receptor beta chains listed next were all sequenced from one sample in a study of CXCR3-negative and CXCR3-positive naive CD8 T cells. General study points: TRB CDR3s of CXCR3-positive naive cells were more hydrophobic than those of CXCR3-negative naive cells.

The TRB libraries of cDNA were built by UMI-labeled 5' RACE. After re-calling the 5' RACE reads, TCRdb lists one entry per CDR3 protein, DNA absent. The repertoire table contains 50,000 to 70,000 distinct CDR3 sequences. These receptors' antigens are unknown. Sequencing used naive CXCR3+ CD8+ T cells from blood. As for subset: CD45RO-CCR7+CD27+CD95- naive CD8+ T cells expressing CXCR3 (TNR3+). Receptor source: a human donor in good health. Some clones in this sample may be carry-over from other donors' samples.

The chain carries TRBV6-5 and TRBJ2-2; TCRdb's assignment of TRBD1 cannot be checked, as there is no DNA. In germline, CDR1 is MNHEY, CDR2 SVGAGI. This CDR3 spans 17 amino acids. CDR3: CASSPPGGDIVTGELFF.

This chain connects TRBV7-3 to TRBJ1-1; absent DNA, TCRdb's TRBD1 call cannot be checked. From germline, CDR1 is SGHTA and CDR2 FQGTGA. The CDR3 is 14 amino acids. The CDR3 is CASSLGYRVTEAFF.

This rearrangement joins TRBV7-6 to TRBJ1-2; the D call of TRBD1 rests on TCRdb alone, since no DNA is present to check it. The CDR3 is made up of 17 amino acids. Per germline, CDR1 SGHVS and CDR2 FNYEAQ. The CDR3 sequence: CASSLPGQGAGDYGYTF.

The V and J genes are TRBV7-9 and TRBJ2-3. Germline V gene sequence: CDR1 SEHNR, CDR2 FQNEAQ (reference sequence). CDR3 length equals 15 residues. The CDR3: CASSLSGSRTDTQYF.

V usage is TRBV12-3 or TRBV12-4 and J usage is TRBJ2-5; TCRdb's D call, TRBD2, is unchecked because there is no DNA. The CDR3 runs to 15 residues. CDR3 amino acids: CASSGTSGGGETQYF.

V and J are TRBV9 and TRBJ2-3; TCRdb designates TRBD2, a call that cannot be tested without DNA. Germline V gives CDR1 SGDLS, CDR2 YYNGEE. The length of the CDR3 is 14 residues. Here the CDR3 reads CASSVVGSGDTQYF.

The chain links TRBV21-1 to TRBJ2-7; the D call of TRBD1 rests on TCRdb alone, since no DNA is present to check it. TRBV21-1 is a documented pseudogene. The CDR3 covers 15 residues. The CDR3 reads CASSIRDRVSYEQYF.

This sequence joins TRBV7-8 and TRBJ1-1. Germline V gene data show CDR1 as SGHVS and CDR2 as FQNEAQ. The CDR3 sequence is 15 residues long. This chain's CDR3 is CASSFEPAGNTEAFF. The variable domain in full, completed from reference TRBV7-8 and TRBJ1-1, reads GAGVSQSPRYKVAKRGQDVALRCDPISGHVSLFWYQQALGQGPEFLTYFQNEAQLDKSGLPSDRFFAERPEGSVSTLKIQRTQQEDSAVYLCASSFEPAGNTEAFFGQGTRLTVV.

This chain connects TRBV7-3 to TRBJ2-7. This CDR3 is built from 12 residues. Germline CDR1 is SGHTA and CDR2 is FQGTGA. This chain's CDR3 is CASSLNRPEQYF.

V gene TRBV28 combines with J gene TRBJ2-7; TCRdb proposes TRBD1, but this gene call is untestable without DNA. This CDR3 is built from 13 residues. CDR1 is MDHEN, CDR2 SYDVKM, per germline. This chain's CDR3 is CASMGQDSYEQYF.

The chain carries TRBV7-9 and TRBJ2-2. CDR1 is SEHNR and CDR2 is FQNEAQ in the germline V gene (reference sequence). CDR3 size: 14 residues. CDR3 amino acids: CASTSAGNTGELFF.

V is TRBV20-1 and J is TRBJ2-1; TCRdb picks TRBD1, but there is no DNA to check that call. Germline CDR1 and CDR2: DFQATT and SNEGSKA (reference sequence). The CDR3 is made up of 13 amino acids. CDR3 residues: CSARGSREWEQFF.

V and J are TRBV28 and TRBJ2-7. Germline V gene sequence: CDR1 MDHEN, CDR2 SYDVKM. This CDR3 is built from 11 residues. This chain's CDR3 is CASSFFYEQYF. Complete variable domain (other parts from reference TRBV28 and TRBJ2-7): DVKVTQSSRYLVKRTGEKVFLECVQDMDHENMFWYRQDPGLGLRLIYFSYDVKMKEKGDIPEGYSVSREKKERFSLILESASTNQTSMYLCASSFFYEQYFGPGTRLTVT.

The V gene is TRBV7-9, the J gene TRBJ2-2; TCRdb outputs TRBD2, but without DNA this stays unchecked. From germline, CDR1 is SEHNR and CDR2 FQNEAQ (reference sequence). CDR3 size: 18 residues. The CDR3 reads CASSGMMTSGDYTGELFF.

The chain employs TRBV6-5 and TRBJ2-5. This CDR3 region has 13 residues. Germline CDR1 reads MNHEY; CDR2 reads SVGAGI. CDR3: CASSYSNWETQYF.

V is TRBV12-3 or TRBV12-4 and J is TRBJ2-1; TCRdb's D call, TRBD1, is unchecked because there is no DNA. The CDR3 loop spans 14 amino acids. The CDR3 reads CASRTGEINNEQFF.

The chain has TRBV20-1 and TRBJ2-7; the D call from TCRdb, TRBD1, cannot be confirmed without DNA. The CDR3 is made up of 14 amino acids. Germline assignment: CDR1 DFQATT and CDR2 SNEGSKA (reference sequence). The CDR3: CSARWDRGFFEQYF.

The CDR3 loop reads CASSPSGENYNEQFF. This chain links TRBV7-2 with TRBJ2-1; TCRdb picks TRBD2, but there is no DNA to check that call. This CDR3 comprises 15 residues. The germline V gene has CDR1 SGHTA and CDR2 FQGNSA.

This chain joins TRBV7-2 and TRBJ2-3; TCRdb's D call of TRBD2 is untestable without DNA. CDR3 length: 18 residues. Germline V gene lookup returns CDR1 SGHTA and CDR2 FQGNSA. This CDR3 reads CASSLGLAGGFSTDTQYF.

V and J are TRBV28 and TRBJ2-1; the D call of TRBD1 rests on TCRdb alone, since no DNA is present to check it. Germline V gene data show CDR1 as MDHEN and CDR2 as SYDVKM. CDR3 length equals 15 residues. CDR3 loop: CASSQAGDRVNEQFF.

The CDR3 sequence is CSVPPGVGTQYF. The chain is built from TRBV29-1 and TRBJ2-3; TCRdb's D call, TRBD1, is unchecked because there is no DNA. The CDR3 loop spans 12 amino acids. In germline, CDR1 is SQVTM, CDR2 ANQGSEA.

The chain uses TRBV12-3 or TRBV12-4 and TRBJ2-1; checking the TCRdb D call of TRBD1 is not possible without DNA. The CDR3 contains 13 residues. The CDR3: CASSMGQGDEQFF.

The chain links TRBV10-3 to TRBJ2-1. This CDR3 comprises 15 residues. Per germline, CDR1 ENHRY and CDR2 SYGVKD. The CDR3: CAISDQLVLGNEQFF.

The gene calls are TRBV6-2 or TRBV6-3 and TRBJ2-7; TCRdb picks TRBD1, but there is no DNA to check that call. Germline V CDR1 and CDR2: MNHEY, SVGEGT. The length of the CDR3 is 15 residues. This CDR3 is CASSFFGTAYYEQYF.